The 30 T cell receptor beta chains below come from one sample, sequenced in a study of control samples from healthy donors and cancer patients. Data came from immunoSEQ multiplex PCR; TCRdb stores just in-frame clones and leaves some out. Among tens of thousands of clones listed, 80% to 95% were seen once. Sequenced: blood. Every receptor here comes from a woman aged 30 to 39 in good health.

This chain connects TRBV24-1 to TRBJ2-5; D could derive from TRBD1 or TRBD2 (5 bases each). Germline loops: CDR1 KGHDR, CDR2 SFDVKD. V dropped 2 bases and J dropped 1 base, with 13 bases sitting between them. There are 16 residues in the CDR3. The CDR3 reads CATSDSRGTIQETQYF. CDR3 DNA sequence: TGTGCCACCAGTGATTCCAGAGGGACCATCCAAGAGACCCAGTACTTC.

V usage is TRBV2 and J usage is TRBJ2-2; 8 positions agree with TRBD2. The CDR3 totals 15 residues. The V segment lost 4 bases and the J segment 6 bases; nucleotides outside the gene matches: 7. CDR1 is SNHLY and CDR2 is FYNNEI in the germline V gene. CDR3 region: CASSVREGLAGELFF. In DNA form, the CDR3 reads TGTGCCAGCAGTGTACGCGAGGGACTAGCCGGGGAGCTGTTTTTT.

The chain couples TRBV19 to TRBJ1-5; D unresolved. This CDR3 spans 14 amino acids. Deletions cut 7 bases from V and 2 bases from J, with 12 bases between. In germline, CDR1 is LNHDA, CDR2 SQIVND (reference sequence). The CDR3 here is CASKQQPGNQPQHF. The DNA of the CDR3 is TGTGCCAGTAAGCAACAACCGGGCAATCAGCCCCAGCATTTT. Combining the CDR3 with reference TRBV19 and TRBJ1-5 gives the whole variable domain DGGITQSPKYLFRKEGQNVTLSCEQNLNHDAMYWYRQDPGQGLRLIYYSQIVNDFQKGDIAEGYSVSREKKESFPLTVTSAQKNPTAFYLCASKQQPGNQPQHFGDGTRLSIL.

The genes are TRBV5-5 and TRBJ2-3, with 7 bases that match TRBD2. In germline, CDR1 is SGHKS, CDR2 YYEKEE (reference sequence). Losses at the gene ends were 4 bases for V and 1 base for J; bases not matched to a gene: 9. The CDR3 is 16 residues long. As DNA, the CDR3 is TGTGCCAGCAGCCGGGTGGGTGCGGGGGGCACAGATACGCAGTATTTT. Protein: CASSRVGAGGTDTQYF.

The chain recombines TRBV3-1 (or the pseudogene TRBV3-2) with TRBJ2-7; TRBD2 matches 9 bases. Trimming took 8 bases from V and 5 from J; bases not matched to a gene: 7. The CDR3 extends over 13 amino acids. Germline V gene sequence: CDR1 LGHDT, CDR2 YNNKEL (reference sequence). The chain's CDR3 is CASGRGGMNEQYF. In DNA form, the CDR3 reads TGTGCCAGCGGGCGGGGGGGAATGAACGAGCAGTACTTC.

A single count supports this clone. CDR3 amino acids: CASSLRGEGVNEQFF. In nucleotides, the CDR3 is TGTGCCAGCAGCCTCCGGGGGGAGGGGGTCAATGAGCAGTTCTTC. The V call is TRBV7-2, the J call TRBJ2-1; D might be TRBD2 (7 bases). The germline V gene has CDR1 SGHTA and CDR2 FQGNSA. The CDR3 contains 15 residues. The V and J ends lost 5 bases and 6 bases respectively, with 17 bases between them.

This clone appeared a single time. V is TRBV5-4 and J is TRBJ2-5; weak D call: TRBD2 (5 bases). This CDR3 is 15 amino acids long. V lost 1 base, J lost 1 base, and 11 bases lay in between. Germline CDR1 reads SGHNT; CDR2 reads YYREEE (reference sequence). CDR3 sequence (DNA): TGTGCCAGCAGCTTGCCGGGGTTGTCCCAAGAGACCCAGTACTTC. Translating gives CASSLPGLSQETQYF. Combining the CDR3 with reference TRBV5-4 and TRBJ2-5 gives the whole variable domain ETGVTQSPTHLIKTRGQQVTLRCSSQSGHNTVSWYQQALGQGPQFIFQYYREEENGRGNFPPRFSGLQFPNYSSELNVNALELDDSALYLCASSLPGLSQETQYFGPGTRLLVL.

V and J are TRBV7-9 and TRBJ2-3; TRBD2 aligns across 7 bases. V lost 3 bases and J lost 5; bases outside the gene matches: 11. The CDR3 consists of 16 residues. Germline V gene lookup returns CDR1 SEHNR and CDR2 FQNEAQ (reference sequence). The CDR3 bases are TGTGCCAGCAGCTTGCCTCCGCGGACTAGTTTAGATACGCAGTATTTT. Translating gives CASSLPPRTSLDTQYF.

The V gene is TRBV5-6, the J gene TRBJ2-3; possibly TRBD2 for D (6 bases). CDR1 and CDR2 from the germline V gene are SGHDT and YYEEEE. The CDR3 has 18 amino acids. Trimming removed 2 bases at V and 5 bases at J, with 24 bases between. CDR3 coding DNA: TGTGCCAGCAGCTTATCTTCCCTCGGACTATATTCGGAAGATACGCAGTATTTT. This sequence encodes CASSLSSLGLYSEDTQYF.

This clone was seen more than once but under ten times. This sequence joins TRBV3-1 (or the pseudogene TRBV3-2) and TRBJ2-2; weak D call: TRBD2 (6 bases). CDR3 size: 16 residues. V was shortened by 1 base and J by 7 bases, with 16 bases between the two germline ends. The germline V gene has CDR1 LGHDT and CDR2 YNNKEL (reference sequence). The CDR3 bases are TGTGCCAGCAGCCAAGTCGGCGGGATTATAGGCGGGGAGCTGTTTTTT. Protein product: CASSQVGGIIGGELFF.

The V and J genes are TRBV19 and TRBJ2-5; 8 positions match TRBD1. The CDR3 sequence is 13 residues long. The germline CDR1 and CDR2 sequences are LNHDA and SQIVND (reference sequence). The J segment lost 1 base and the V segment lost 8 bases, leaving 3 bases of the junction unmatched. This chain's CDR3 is CASLDRVQETQYF. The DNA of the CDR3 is TGTGCCAGTCTGGACAGGGTCCAAGAGACCCAGTACTTC.

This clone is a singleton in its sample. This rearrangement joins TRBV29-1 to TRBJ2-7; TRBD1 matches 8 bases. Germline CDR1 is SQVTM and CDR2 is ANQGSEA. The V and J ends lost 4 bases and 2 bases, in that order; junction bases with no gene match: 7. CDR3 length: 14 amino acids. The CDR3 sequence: CSVGGTGSTYEQYF. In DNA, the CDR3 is TGCAGCGTTGGGGGGACAGGTTCTACCTACGAGCAGTACTTC.

The chain's CDR3 is CSVGSSYNEQFF. The CDR3 coding sequence is TGCAGCGTCGGGAGTTCCTACAATGAGCAGTTCTTC. The V call is TRBV29-1, the J call TRBJ2-1; perhaps TRBD2 as D (6 bases). V was clipped by 6 bases and J by 1 base, with 7 bases between them. Germline-derived CDR1 and CDR2 are SQVTM and ANQGSEA. The CDR3 has 12 residues.

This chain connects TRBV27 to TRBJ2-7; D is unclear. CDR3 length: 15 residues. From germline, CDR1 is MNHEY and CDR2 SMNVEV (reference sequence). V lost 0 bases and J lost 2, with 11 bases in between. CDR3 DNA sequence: TGTGCCAGCAGTTTATCAGCCCTTCCGGCCTACGAGCAGTACTTC. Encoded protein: CASSLSALPAYEQYF.

In nucleotides, the CDR3 is TGTGCCAGCAGCTTAGAAGGAGGGAGAGGATACGAGCAGTACTTC. Amino acids: CASSLEGGRGYEQYF. The V and J genes are TRBV7-8 and TRBJ2-7; tentatively, D is TRBD2 (6 bases). The CDR3 sequence is 15 residues long. CDR1 and CDR2 (germline): SGHVS, FQNEAQ. The germline V and J ends were trimmed by 1 base and 4 bases, with 14 bases remaining between them.

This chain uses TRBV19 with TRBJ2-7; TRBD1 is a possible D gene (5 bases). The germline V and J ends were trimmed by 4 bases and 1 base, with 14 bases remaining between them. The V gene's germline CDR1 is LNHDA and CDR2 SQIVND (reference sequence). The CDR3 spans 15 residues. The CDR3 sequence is CASSTASGLSYEQYF. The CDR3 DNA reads TGTGCCAGTAGTACGGCGTCAGGGCTATCCTACGAGCAGTACTTC.

CDR3 coding DNA: TGTGCCAGCAGTTACCCTAGGGGAGGGGGCTATGAGACCCAGTACTTC. The encoded protein is CASSYPRGGGYETQYF. This chain links TRBV6-2 or TRBV6-3 with TRBJ2-5; D possibly uses TRBD1 or TRBD2 (7 bases each). Germline V gives CDR1 MNHEY, CDR2 SVGEGT. The CDR3 sequence is 16 residues long. V shed 2 bases and J shed 5 bases, with 18 bases lying between them.

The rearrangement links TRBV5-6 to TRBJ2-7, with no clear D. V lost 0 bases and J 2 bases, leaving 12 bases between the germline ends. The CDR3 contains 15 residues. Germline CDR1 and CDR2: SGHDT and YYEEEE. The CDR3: CASSLAANGPYEQYF. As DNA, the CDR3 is TGTGCCAGCAGCTTGGCGGCCAACGGCCCCTACGAGCAGTACTTC.

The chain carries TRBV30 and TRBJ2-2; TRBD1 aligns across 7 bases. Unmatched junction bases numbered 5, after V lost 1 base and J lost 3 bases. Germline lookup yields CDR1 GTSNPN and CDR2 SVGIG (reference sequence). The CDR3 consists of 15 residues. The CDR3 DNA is TGTGCCTGGAGTGGACAGGGAAAGGACACCGGGGAGCTGTTTTTT. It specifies CAWSGQGKDTGELFF.

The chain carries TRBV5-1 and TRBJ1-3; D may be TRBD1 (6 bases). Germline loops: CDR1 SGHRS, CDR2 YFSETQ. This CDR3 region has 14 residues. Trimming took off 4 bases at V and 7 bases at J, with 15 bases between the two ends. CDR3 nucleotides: TGCGCCAGCAGCCCCCGGGACAATGTGAACACCATATATTTT. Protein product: CASSPRDNVNTIYF.

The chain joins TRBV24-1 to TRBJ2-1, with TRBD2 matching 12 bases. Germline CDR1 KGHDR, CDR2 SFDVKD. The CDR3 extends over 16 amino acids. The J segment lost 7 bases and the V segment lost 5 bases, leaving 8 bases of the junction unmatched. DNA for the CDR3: TGTGCCACCAGTGCCCCGACTAGCGGGAGCGGAAATGAGCAGTTCTTC. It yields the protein CATSAPTSGSGNEQFF.

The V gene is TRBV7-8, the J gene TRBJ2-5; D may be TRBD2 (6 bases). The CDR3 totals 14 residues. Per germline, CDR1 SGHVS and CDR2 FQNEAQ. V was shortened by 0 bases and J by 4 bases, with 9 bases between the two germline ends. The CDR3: CASSLAGGLETQYF. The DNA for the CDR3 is TGTGCCAGCAGCTTAGCGGGAGGATTAGAGACCCAGTACTTC.

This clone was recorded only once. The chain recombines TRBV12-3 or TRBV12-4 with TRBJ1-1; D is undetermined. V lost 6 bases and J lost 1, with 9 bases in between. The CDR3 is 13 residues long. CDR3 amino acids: CASSLFRNTEAFF. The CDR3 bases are TGTGCCAGCAGCCTTTTTCGGAACACTGAAGCTTTCTTT.

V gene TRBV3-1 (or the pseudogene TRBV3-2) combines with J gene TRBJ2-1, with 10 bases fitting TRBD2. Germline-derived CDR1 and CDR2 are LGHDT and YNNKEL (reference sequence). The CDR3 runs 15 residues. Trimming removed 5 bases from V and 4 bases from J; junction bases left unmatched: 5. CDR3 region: CASSLGLAVYNEQFF. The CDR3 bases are TGTGCCAGCAGCTTAGGACTAGCGGTATACAATGAGCAGTTCTTC.

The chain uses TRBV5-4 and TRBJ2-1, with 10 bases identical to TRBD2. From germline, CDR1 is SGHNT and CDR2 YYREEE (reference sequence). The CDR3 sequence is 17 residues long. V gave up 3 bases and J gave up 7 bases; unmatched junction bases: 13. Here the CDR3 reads CASSSGSASGRMNEQFF. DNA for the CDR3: TGTGCCAGCAGCTCCGGGAGCGCTAGCGGGAGAATGAATGAGCAGTTCTTC.

CDR3 bases: TGCAGTGCTAGTAAAGGCGGCTATACATACGAGCAGTACTTC. Protein: CSASKGGYTYEQYF. The chain employs TRBV20-1 and TRBJ2-7; no reliable D call. Germline V gene lookup returns CDR1 DFQATT and CDR2 SNEGSKA (reference sequence). The CDR3 contains 14 residues. Trimming removed 3 bases from V and 4 bases from J, with 16 bases in between.

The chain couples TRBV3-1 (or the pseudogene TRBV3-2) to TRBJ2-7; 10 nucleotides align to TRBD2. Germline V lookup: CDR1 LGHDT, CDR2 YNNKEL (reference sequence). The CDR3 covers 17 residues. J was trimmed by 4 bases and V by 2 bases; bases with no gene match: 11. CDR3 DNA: TGTGCCAGCAGCCAATTGGCTAGCGGGGGTAAACGATACGAGCAGTACTTC. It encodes CASSQLASGGKRYEQYF.

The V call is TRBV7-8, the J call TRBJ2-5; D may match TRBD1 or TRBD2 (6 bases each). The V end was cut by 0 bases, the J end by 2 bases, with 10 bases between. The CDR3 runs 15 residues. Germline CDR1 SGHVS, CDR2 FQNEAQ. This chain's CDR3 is CASSLARGDQETQYF. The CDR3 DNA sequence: TGTGCCAGCAGCTTAGCGAGGGGGGATCAAGAGACCCAGTACTTC.

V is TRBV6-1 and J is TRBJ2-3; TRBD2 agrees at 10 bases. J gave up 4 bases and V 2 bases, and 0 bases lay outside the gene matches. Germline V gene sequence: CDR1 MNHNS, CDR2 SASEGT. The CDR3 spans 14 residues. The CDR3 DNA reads TGTGCCAGCAGTGAACTAGCGGGAGCAGATACGCAGTATTTT. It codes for CASSELAGADTQYF.

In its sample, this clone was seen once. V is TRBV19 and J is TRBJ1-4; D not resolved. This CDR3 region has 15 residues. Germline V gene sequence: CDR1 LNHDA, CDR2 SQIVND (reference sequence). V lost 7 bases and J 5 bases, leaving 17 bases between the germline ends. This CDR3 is CASKSWSARNEKLFF. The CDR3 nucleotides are TGTGCCAGTAAATCCTGGTCAGCCCGCAATGAAAAACTGTTTTTT.